The 21 T cell receptor beta chains listed next were all sequenced from one sample in a study of T cell responses to AZD1222 COVID-19 vaccine. Assay used: immunoSEQ multiplex PCR; TCRdb lists only in-frame clones, some missing. The data contain 100,000 to 150,000 clones, around 90% of them singletons. Sequences were derived from peripheral blood, sampled on day 0 of AZD1222 vaccination. Source of these receptors: an adult in good health.

The rearrangement uses TRBV7-9 and TRBJ1-1, with TRBD1 matching over 8 bases. The CDR3 is 14 amino acids. V was pared by 1 base and J by 11 bases, with 9 bases of the junction left unmatched. Germline V lookup: CDR1 SEHNR, CDR2 FQNEAQ (reference sequence). CDR3 sequence (DNA): TGTGCCAGCAGCTTAGTGGGACAGGTAAATCGGGCTTTCTTT. This translates into CASSLVGQVNRAFF.

V usage is TRBV6-5 and J usage is TRBJ2-7, with 8 positions matching TRBD1. With 2 bases clipped from V and 2 bases from J, the junction kept 2 bases outside the gene matches. Germline lookup yields CDR1 MNHEY and CDR2 SVGAGI. CDR3 length: 14 residues. The CDR3 DNA follows: TGTGCCAGCAGTTACGACAGGGGAGCCTACGAGCAGTACTTC. The encoded protein is CASSYDRGAYEQYF.

This chain links TRBV30 with TRBJ1-6; 8 bases map to TRBD1. The CDR3 contains 13 residues. Trimming removed 5 bases from V and 7 bases from J; junction bases left unmatched: 4. Looked up from germline, CDR1 is GTSNPN and CDR2 is SVGIG (reference sequence). The CDR3 reads CAWVRQGNSPLHF. The CDR3 DNA reads TGTGCCTGGGTTCGACAGGGGAATTCACCCCTCCACTTT.

This clone was detected only a few times. This chain links TRBV18 with TRBJ2-1; TRBD2 agrees at 9 bases. V trimming: 3 bases; J trimming: 12 bases; junction bases outside the gene matches: 15. The CDR3 loop spans 16 amino acids. The germline V gene encodes CDR1 KGHSH and CDR2 LQKENI. CDR3: CASSPLAGVRTMGQFF. CDR3 DNA sequence: TGTGCCAGCTCACCCTTAGCGGGAGTAAGGACAATGGGGCAGTTCTTC.

V usage is TRBV6-5 and J usage is TRBJ1-5; 7 positions match TRBD1. V shed 6 bases, J shed 7 bases, and the junction held 9 bases outside the gene matches. The CDR3 extends over 14 amino acids. In germline, CDR1 is MNHEY, CDR2 SVGAGI. The CDR3 reads CASSQRAGGQPQHF. CDR3 nucleotide sequence: TGTGCCAGCAGCCAACGGGCAGGGGGACAGCCCCAGCATTTT.

The V gene is TRBV3-1 (or the pseudogene TRBV3-2), the J gene TRBJ1-2, with TRBD1 as a possible D gene (6 bases). V gave up 5 bases and J gave up 8 bases, with 15 bases separating them. CDR1 is LGHDT, CDR2 YNNKEL, per germline (reference sequence). The CDR3 totals 13 residues. In DNA form, the CDR3 reads TGTGCCAGCAGCTACAGGGAGACGGGCGGCTACACCTTC. It codes for CASSYRETGGYTF.

The rearrangement uses TRBV6-4 and TRBJ2-1, with unresolved D. CDR1 and CDR2 from the germline V gene are MRHNA and SNTAGT. This CDR3 contains 14 residues. Deletions cut 4 bases from V and 6 bases from J, with 13 bases between. CDR3 loop: CASSVELESNEQFF. DNA for the CDR3: TGTGCCAGCAGTGTAGAGCTTGAAAGCAATGAGCAGTTCTTC.

J is TRBJ1-2 and V is TRBV19; perhaps TRBD1 as D (5 bases). Germline CDR1 is LNHDA and CDR2 is SQIVND (reference sequence). Deletions cut 5 bases from V and 3 bases from J, with 19 bases between. The CDR3 sequence is 16 residues long. The CDR3 DNA follows: TGTGCCAGTAGTGACCGGGGACGGGAGACTTACTATGGCTACACCTTC. Translation gives CASSDRGRETYYGYTF. The full variable domain, with the rest looked up from reference TRBV19 and TRBJ1-2, is DGGITQSPKYLFRKEGQNVTLSCEQNLNHDAMYWYRQDPGQGLRLIYYSQIVNDFQKGDIAEGYSVSREKKESFPLTVTSAQKNPTAFYLCASSDRGRETYYGYTFGSGTRLTVV.

The chain recombines TRBV7-9 with TRBJ1-2; D is unclear. The CDR3 covers 15 residues. Trimming removed 5 bases at V and 2 bases at J, with 15 bases between. Germline CDR1 reads SEHNR; CDR2 reads FQNEAQ (reference sequence). CDR3 loop: CASSPSEGNNYGYTF. The CDR3 DNA is TGTGCCAGCAGCCCGTCCGAAGGAAACAACTATGGCTACACCTTC.

The V gene is TRBV7-2, the J gene TRBJ2-2; TRBD2 is a possible D gene (6 bases). V lost 4 bases to trimming and J lost 2 bases, with 14 bases between them. There are 16 residues in the CDR3. The germline V gene has CDR1 SGHTA and CDR2 FQGNSA. As DNA, the CDR3 is TGTGCCAGCAGCTCCTCTTCCGGGGGAAACACCGGGGAGCTGTTTTTT. Amino acids: CASSSSSGGNTGELFF.

The CDR3 reads CASSYGTVGSDTQYF. Written as DNA, the CDR3 is TGTGCCAGCAGTTACGGTACAGTGGGGTCAGATACGCAGTATTTT. V and J are TRBV6-5 and TRBJ2-3; D unclear. Trimming stripped 2 bases from V and 4 bases from J, with 13 bases between. The CDR3 runs to 15 residues. Germline loops: CDR1 MNHEY, CDR2 SVGAGI.

This clone was seen just once. The chain links TRBV12-5 to TRBJ1-1; D is unresolved. Germline values: CDR1 LGHNT, CDR2 FRNRAP. V was clipped by 1 base and J by 1 base, with 1 base between them. The CDR3 sequence is 12 residues long. CDR3 sequence reads: CASGLGNTEAFF. The CDR3 nucleotides read TGTGCTAGTGGTTTGGGGAACACTGAAGCTTTCTTT.

The chain recombines TRBV12-5 with TRBJ2-5; TRBD2 matches at 7 bases. Looked up from germline, CDR1 is LGHNT and CDR2 is FRNRAP. After removal of 0 bases from V and 1 base from J, the junction contained 8 bases not matched to a gene. There are 17 residues in the CDR3. The CDR3 reads CASGLVRRDYLQETQYF. CDR3 DNA sequence: TGTGCTAGTGGTTTGGTTCGAAGGGACTACCTCCAAGAGACCCAGTACTTC.

This clone was seen once. The V gene is TRBV5-1, the J gene TRBJ1-2, with a possible D match to TRBD1 (5 bases). Trimming removed 4 bases at V and 8 bases at J, with 15 bases between. This CDR3 has 13 residues. Looked up from germline, CDR1 is SGHRS and CDR2 is YFSETQ. The CDR3 is CASSRDPPWGYTF. The DNA of the CDR3 is TGCGCCAGCAGCCGGGACCCCCCTTGGGGCTACACCTTC. Variable domain in full (rest from reference TRBV5-1 and TRBJ1-2): KAGVTQTPRYLIKTRGQQVTLSCSPISGHRSVSWYQQTPGQGLQFLFEYFSETQRNKGNFPGRFSGRQFSNSRSEMNVSTLELGDSALYLCASSRDPPWGYTFGSGTRLTVV.

The CDR3 loop reads CASSAGYLDSNQPQHF. In nucleotides, the CDR3 is TGTGCCAGCAGTGCAGGATATTTGGACAGCAATCAGCCCCAGCATTTT. J is TRBJ1-5 and V is TRBV6-1; D is unresolved. Germline V gives CDR1 MNHNS, CDR2 SASEGT. The CDR3 covers 16 residues. The V gene lost 4 bases and the J gene lost 1 base, with 14 bases spanning the gap.

The chain joins TRBV7-9 to TRBJ1-2; D ambiguous. The CDR3 covers 15 residues. The germline V gene has CDR1 SEHNR and CDR2 FQNEAQ (reference sequence). Trimming stripped 4 bases from V and 4 bases from J, with 16 bases between. The DNA of the CDR3 is TGTGCCAGCAGCTCTTTCGAGACAAGGATCTATGGCTACACCTTC. This gives the protein CASSSFETRIYGYTF.

CDR3 amino acids: CASSSRPTVDTLETQYF. The CDR3, as DNA: TGTGCCAGCAGTTCCCGTCCGACAGTCGACACGTTGGAGACCCAGTACTTC. The chain is built from TRBV28 and TRBJ2-5; D possibly corresponds to TRBD1 (5 bases). The V and J ends lost 4 bases and 5 bases respectively, with 23 bases between them. The CDR3 length is 17 residues. The V gene's germline CDR1 is MDHEN and CDR2 SYDVKM.

The chain couples TRBV9 to TRBJ2-5; possibly TRBD2 for D (5 bases). The CDR3 runs to 16 residues. Trimming removed 4 bases at V and 4 bases at J, with 20 bases between. Germline lookup yields CDR1 SGDLS and CDR2 YYNGEE. In nucleotides, the CDR3 is TGTGCCAGCAGCTCCTCCTCGGGGAGAGGCCGAGAGACCCAGTACTTC. This gives the protein CASSSSSGRGRETQYF.

This chain uses TRBV5-1 with TRBJ2-6; D unclear. The CDR3 spans 15 residues. Germline CDR1 is SGHRS and CDR2 is YFSETQ. V lost 0 bases and J lost 2, with 6 bases in between. This CDR3 is CASSLVVAGANVLTF. DNA of the CDR3: TGCGCCAGCAGCTTGGTTGTGGCTGGGGCCAACGTCCTGACTTTC.

The chain carries TRBV7-9 and TRBJ2-1; D possibly corresponds to TRBD2 (6 bases). V was shortened by 7 bases and J by 5 bases, with 15 bases between the two germline ends. Looked up from germline, CDR1 is SEHNR and CDR2 is FQNEAQ (reference sequence). CDR3 size: 14 residues. The CDR3 here is CASKSGTEDNEQFF. DNA of the CDR3: TGTGCCAGCAAGTCTGGGACTGAAGACAATGAGCAGTTCTTC.

The V gene is TRBV9, the J gene TRBJ2-1, with a tentative D call TRBD2 (5 bases). This CDR3 has 15 residues. V was cut by 3 bases and J by 1 base, with 11 bases left in between. CDR1 is SGDLS, CDR2 YYNGEE, per germline. The CDR3 protein is CASSGGTGSYNEQFF. CDR3 sequence (DNA): TGTGCCAGCAGCGGGGGAACGGGGTCCTACAATGAGCAGTTCTTC.